This T cell receptor (beta chain) was identified during a study of cytomegalovirus exposure and HLA in healthy donors. Turning to the study itself: When fewer than 500 donors were genotyped, just over 80% of them were found to fall in the Caucasian-associated ancestry cluster.

These donors counted as nominally healthy when sampled, but unrecorded immune exposures were likely. As for this clone: As yet, its antigen is unknown.

The germline V gene has CDR1 LNHNV and CDR2 YYDKDF (reference sequence). Trimming left V 3 bases short and J 0 bases short, with 9 bases between. This CDR3 is 15 amino acids long. Study conclusions and caveats: In vitro experiments confirmed that a few CMV-associated chains were specific for CMV antigens. Immune exposure was documented only through CMV serostatus.

Vbeta (60) and Jbeta (13) primers were used in the PCR. This table comes from immunoSEQ multiplex PCR, and its TCRdb copy is limited to in-frame clones, with some not included. The sample carries about 63,000 clones, 73% recorded once. This sequence joins TRBV15 and TRBJ1-3, with a possible D match to TRBD1 (5 bases). The sequenced material came from PBMCs. This TCR was recovered from a middle-aged man in good health and CMV-seronegative. The CDR3 loop reads CATSRGLISGNTIYF. As DNA, the CDR3 is TGTGCCACCAGCAGGGGACTGATCTCTGGAAACACCATATATTTT.